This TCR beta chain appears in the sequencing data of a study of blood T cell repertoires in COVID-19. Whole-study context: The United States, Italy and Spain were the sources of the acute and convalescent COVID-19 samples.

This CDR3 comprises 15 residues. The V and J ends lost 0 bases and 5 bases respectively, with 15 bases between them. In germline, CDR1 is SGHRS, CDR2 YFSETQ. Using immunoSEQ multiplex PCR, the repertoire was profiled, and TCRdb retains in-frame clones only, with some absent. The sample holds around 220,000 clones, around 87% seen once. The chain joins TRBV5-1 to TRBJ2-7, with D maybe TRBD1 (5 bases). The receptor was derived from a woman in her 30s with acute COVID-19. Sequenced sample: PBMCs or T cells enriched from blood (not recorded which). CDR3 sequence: CASSLGPGFYNEQYF. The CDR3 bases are TGCGCCAGCAGCTTGGGGCCAGGGTTTTATAACGAGCAGTACTTC.